One and the same sample provided the 8 T cell receptor beta chains below, sequenced in a study of graft-versus-host responses after intestinal transplantation. Clones were read by immunoSEQ multiplex PCR, and TCRdb kept only the in-frame ones, dropping some. The data hold about 57,000 clones, with around 90% observed a single time. The source material was PBMCs, sampled 26 days after transplant. Receptors were obtained from a human patient who received an intestinal transplant, so some T cells may come from the graft donor.

The chain links TRBV5-5 to TRBJ1-2, with 8 nucleotides matching TRBD1. The V gene's germline CDR1 is SGHKS and CDR2 YYEKEE (reference sequence). The CDR3 extends over 14 amino acids. With V trimmed by 4 bases and J by 4 bases, 6 bases remained unmatched. Here the CDR3 reads CASSAWTGRYGYTF. In nucleotides, the CDR3 is TGTGCCAGCAGCGCTTGGACAGGGCGCTATGGCTACACCTTC.

This clone was seen just once. The chain is built from TRBV28 and TRBJ2-7; TRBD1 is a possible D gene (7 bases). In germline, CDR1 is MDHEN, CDR2 SYDVKM. The CDR3 has 16 residues. Trimming shortened V by 5 bases and J by 0 bases, and 17 bases separated the two germline ends. Written as DNA, the CDR3 is TGTGCCAGCAGTAGCCCCGCGGGACAGAGCTCCTACGAGCAGTACTTC. Translation: CASSSPAGQSSYEQYF.

The chain recombines TRBV7-9 with TRBJ2-7, with a weak D call TRBD1 (6 bases). From germline, CDR1 is SEHNR and CDR2 FQNEAQ (reference sequence). CDR3 length equals 14 residues. Trimming left V 1 base short and J 5 bases short, with 12 bases between. CDR3 sequence (DNA): TGTGCCAGCAGCTTAGACCGCTCAGGGGACGAGCAGTACGTC. Protein product: CASSLDRSGDEQYV.

This chain uses TRBV7-9 with TRBJ1-6, with a possible D match to TRBD1 (6 bases). This CDR3 comprises 16 residues. The germline V gene encodes CDR1 SEHNR and CDR2 FQNEAQ (reference sequence). V dropped 5 bases and J dropped 8 bases, with 19 bases sitting between them. The CDR3 sequence is CASSKGGGHRHSPLHF. The CDR3 nucleotides are TGTGCCAGCAGCAAGGGGGGGGGCCACAGACATTCACCCCTCCACTTT.

The gene calls are TRBV28 and TRBJ1-6, with 8 positions matching TRBD1. Germline CDR1 reads MDHEN; CDR2 reads SYDVKM. The CDR3 length is 17 residues. Losses at the gene ends were 2 bases for V and 9 bases for J; bases not matched to a gene: 12. CDR3 nucleotide sequence: TGTGCCAGCAGTTTACCCTCCCGACAGGGGAGGATTTCACCCCTCCACTTT. It translates to CASSLPSRQGRISPLHF.

This rearrangement joins TRBV4-3 to TRBJ1-1; 7 nucleotides line up with TRBD1. Germline CDR1 reads LGHNA; CDR2 reads YSLEER. The CDR3 loop spans 18 amino acids. The V and J ends lost 4 bases and 1 base, in that order; junction bases with no gene match: 15. CDR3 protein: CASSRTQKATGRNTEAFF. The CDR3 DNA follows: TGCGCCAGCAGCCGAACCCAGAAAGCGACAGGGCGGAACACTGAAGCTTTCTTT.

The V call is TRBV6-1, the J call TRBJ1-1; D call uncertain. CDR3 length: 11 residues. V lost 3 bases and J lost 3, with 2 bases in between. The germline gives CDR1 MNHNS, CDR2 SASEGT. This CDR3 reads CASSDDTEAFF. In nucleotides, the CDR3 is TGTGCCAGCAGTGACGACACTGAAGCTTTCTTT.

The V call is TRBV2, the J call TRBJ2-7; no reliable D call. The germline CDR1 and CDR2 sequences are SNHLY and FYNNEI. The CDR3 has 11 amino acids. V lost 5 bases, J lost 1 base, and 3 bases lay in between. In DNA, the CDR3 is TGTGCCAGCAGTTCTTCCTACGAGCAGTACTTC. Its protein product is CASSSSYEQYF.